The 18 T cell receptor beta chains reported below all come from one sample, sequenced in a study of T cell changes during pregnancy in multiple sclerosis. The table came from immunoSEQ multiplex PCR; TCRdb's copy has only in-frame clones and leaves some out. Of 30,000 to 50,000 clones detected, 90% to 95% appear once; the ten largest clones hold 0.3% to 0.4%. The input for sequencing was CD4+ T cells from peripheral blood mononuclear cells, taken after pregnancy. The receptor source for this set is a female donor with multiple sclerosis, enrolled in a pregnancy study.

The CDR3: CASRGQSGASETQYF. DNA for the CDR3: TGTGCCAGCAGGGGACAAAGCGGGGCTTCAGAGACCCAGTACTTC. J is TRBJ2-5 and V is TRBV14, with D perhaps matching TRBD2 (7 bases). CDR3 length: 15 residues. Germline CDR1 and CDR2: SGHDN and FVKESK. V was shortened by 6 bases and J by 4 bases, with 18 bases between the two germline ends.

The chain carries TRBV2 and TRBJ2-7; 10 bases are shared with TRBD1. The CDR3 totals 13 residues. After removal of 7 bases from V and 3 bases from J, the junction contained 3 bases not matched to a gene. The germline gives CDR1 SNHLY, CDR2 FYNNEI. CDR3 amino acids: CASKRDRGYEQYF. CDR3 nucleotides: TGTGCCAGCAAACGGGACAGGGGCTACGAGCAGTACTTC.

The V call is TRBV12-5, the J call TRBJ2-2, with 8 positions matching TRBD1. The germline gives CDR1 LGHNT, CDR2 FRNRAP. This CDR3 region has 16 residues. J gave up 0 bases and V 5 bases, and 5 bases lay outside the gene matches. CDR3 DNA: TGTGCTAGTGGTCCCGGGACAGGAGCGAACACCGGGGAGCTGTTTTTT. Translation gives CASGPGTGANTGELFF.

V usage is TRBV2 and J usage is TRBJ2-7; tentative D call: TRBD1 (6 bases). The CDR3 runs 18 residues. Germline CDR1 reads SNHLY; CDR2 reads FYNNEI. The V end lost 5 bases, the J end lost 3 bases, and 26 bases lay between the germline ends. The CDR3 DNA sequence: TGTGCCAGCAGTTACGACCTTTCTACGGGACATGAATTCTACGAGCAGTACTTC. This translates into CASSYDLSTGHEFYEQYF.

This chain links TRBV7-8 with TRBJ1-6; D perhaps matches TRBD1 (5 bases). Between the trimmed V and J ends, which lost 4 bases and 8 bases, there was a span of 18 bases. Per germline, CDR1 SGHVS and CDR2 FQNEAQ. The CDR3 length is 16 residues. The CDR3: CASSSLTGLRDSPLHF. In DNA, the CDR3 is TGTGCCAGCAGCTCGCTGACGGGACTAAGGGATTCACCCCTCCACTTT.

The chain links TRBV29-1 to TRBJ1-2; maybe TRBD1 (5 bases). This CDR3 is built from 12 residues. The V end was cut by 3 bases, the J end by 8 bases, with 13 bases between. Germline values: CDR1 SQVTM, CDR2 ANQGSEA. Here the CDR3 DNA reads TGCAGCGTTGACGGCAGGGCTCGGGGCTACACCTTC. Translation gives CSVDGRARGYTF.

The chain carries TRBV5-5 and TRBJ1-1, with D hard to call. The germline V gene has CDR1 SGHKS and CDR2 YYEKEE (reference sequence). This CDR3 is 13 amino acids long. The V end was cut by 4 bases, the J end by 0 bases, with 7 bases between. The CDR3 bases are TGTGCCAGCAGCGTTAGCCTGAACACTGAAGCTTTCTTT. This codes for CASSVSLNTEAFF.

This chain connects TRBV18 to TRBJ2-7; D might be TRBD1 (6 bases). Germline CDR1 reads KGHSH; CDR2 reads LQKENI. The CDR3 consists of 15 residues. V was shortened by 3 bases and J by 2 bases, with 14 bases between the two germline ends. The CDR3 here is CASSPPGAVAYEQYF. The CDR3 DNA follows: TGTGCCAGCTCACCCCCAGGGGCAGTCGCCTACGAGCAGTACTTC.

This chain joins TRBV5-5 and TRBJ1-3; weak D call: TRBD1 (5 bases). The CDR3 sequence is 16 residues long. The V end was cut by 0 bases, the J end by 0 bases, with 10 bases between. Germline loops: CDR1 SGHKS, CDR2 YYEKEE (reference sequence). The CDR3 reads CASSLGAGVSGNTIYF. The CDR3 DNA reads TGTGCCAGCAGCTTGGGGGCGGGGGTCTCTGGAAACACCATATATTTT.

The chain employs TRBV15 and TRBJ1-3; TRBD1 matches at 8 bases. CDR3 size: 17 residues. J lost 4 bases, V lost 1 base, and 9 bases had no gene match. Germline lookup yields CDR1 LNHNV and CDR2 YYDKDF (reference sequence). The CDR3 sequence is CATSRGRGQTGGNTIYF. The CDR3 coding sequence is TGTGCCACCAGCAGAGGCAGGGGGCAAACGGGGGGAAACACCATATATTTT.

The chain recombines TRBV7-8 with TRBJ2-1; maybe TRBD2 (6 bases). Germline CDR1 and CDR2: SGHVS and FQNEAQ. V lost 4 bases and J lost 9, with 22 bases in between. The CDR3 sequence is 16 residues long. CDR3 amino acids: CASSSPGRGGIVEQFF. The CDR3 bases are TGTGCCAGCAGCTCCCCGGGAAGGGGCGGGATAGTTGAGCAGTTCTTC.

The V call is TRBV21-1, the J call TRBJ2-7; the tabulated D call, TRBD1, remains unverified against the DNA. TRBV21-1 is shown as a pseudogene. This CDR3 region has 16 residues. The CDR3 loop is CASSNSPGQASYEQYF. The CDR3 DNA is TGTGCCAGCAGCAATTCCCCGGGACAGGCTTCCTACGAGCAGTACTTC.

The chain recombines TRBV6-1 with TRBJ1-1; unclear D gene. V gave up 2 bases and J gave up 0 bases, with 7 bases separating them. The V gene's germline CDR1 is MNHNS and CDR2 SASEGT. The CDR3 is 14 amino acids. Here the CDR3 DNA reads TGTGCCAGCAGTGAAACCGGGTTGAACACTGAAGCTTTCTTT. This encodes CASSETGLNTEAFF.

The V call is TRBV30, the J call TRBJ2-6; no reliable D call. CDR1 GTSNPN and CDR2 SVGIG come from the germline V gene (reference sequence). Trimming pared 0 bases from V and 1 base from J, leaving 4 bases between. This CDR3 spans 14 amino acids. The CDR3 protein is CAWSVLSGANVLTF. Written as DNA, the CDR3 is TGTGCCTGGAGTGTACTATCTGGGGCCAACGTCCTGACTTTC.

The V and J genes are TRBV5-1 and TRBJ2-2, with 7 bases identical to TRBD1. The CDR3 runs to 16 residues. The germline CDR1 and CDR2 sequences are SGHRS and YFSETQ. Losses at the gene ends were 3 bases for V and 5 bases for J; bases not matched to a gene: 10. CDR3 amino acids: CASSSTGTAVTGELFF. The CDR3 nucleotides read TGCGCCAGCAGCTCGACCGGGACAGCAGTTACCGGGGAGCTGTTTTTT.

The V call is TRBV2, the J call TRBJ2-3; D remains unclear. Looked up from germline, CDR1 is SNHLY and CDR2 is FYNNEI. This CDR3 has 14 amino acids. Trimming removed 1 base from V and 1 base from J, with 6 bases in between. CDR3 sequence: CASSEVGGTDTQYF. The CDR3 DNA sequence: TGTGCCAGCAGTGAAGTGGGCGGCACAGATACGCAGTATTTT. The variable domain in full, completed from reference TRBV2 and TRBJ2-3, reads EPEVTQTPSHQVTQMGQEVILRCVPISNHLYFYWYRQILGQKVEFLVSFYNNEISEKSEIFDDQFSVERPDGSNFTLKIRSTKLEDSAMYFCASSEVGGTDTQYFGPGTRLTVL.

The CDR3 DNA reads TGCGCCAGCAGCCTAATAGCGGGGGTCTTGGGGACCCAGTACTTC. Protein: CASSLIAGVLGTQYF. V and J are TRBV4-1 and TRBJ2-5; TRBD2 aligns across 9 bases. The V gene end was trimmed by 4 bases and the J gene end by 7 bases; junction bases not matched to a gene: 10. CDR3 length equals 15 residues. CDR1 and CDR2 (germline): MGHRA, YSYEKL.

Details on this clone: Compared with germline, one end of the junction differs, possibly owing to a read error. The chain employs TRBV7-7 and TRBJ2-5; TRBD1 matches at 9 bases. Germline V gene sequence: CDR1 SSHAT, CDR2 FNYEAQ (reference sequence). This CDR3 region has 14 residues. The CDR3 DNA reads TGTGCTAGCAGCGCTGACAGGGGGCAAGAGACCCAGTACTTC. Residues: CASSADRGQETQYF. Full variable domain (rest looked up from reference TRBV7-7 and TRBJ2-5): GAGVSQSPRYKVTKRGQDVTLRCDPISSHATLYWYQQALGQGPEFLTYFNYEAQPDKSGLPSDRFSAERPEGSISTLTIQRTEQRDSAMYRCASSADRGQETQYFGPGTRLLVL.